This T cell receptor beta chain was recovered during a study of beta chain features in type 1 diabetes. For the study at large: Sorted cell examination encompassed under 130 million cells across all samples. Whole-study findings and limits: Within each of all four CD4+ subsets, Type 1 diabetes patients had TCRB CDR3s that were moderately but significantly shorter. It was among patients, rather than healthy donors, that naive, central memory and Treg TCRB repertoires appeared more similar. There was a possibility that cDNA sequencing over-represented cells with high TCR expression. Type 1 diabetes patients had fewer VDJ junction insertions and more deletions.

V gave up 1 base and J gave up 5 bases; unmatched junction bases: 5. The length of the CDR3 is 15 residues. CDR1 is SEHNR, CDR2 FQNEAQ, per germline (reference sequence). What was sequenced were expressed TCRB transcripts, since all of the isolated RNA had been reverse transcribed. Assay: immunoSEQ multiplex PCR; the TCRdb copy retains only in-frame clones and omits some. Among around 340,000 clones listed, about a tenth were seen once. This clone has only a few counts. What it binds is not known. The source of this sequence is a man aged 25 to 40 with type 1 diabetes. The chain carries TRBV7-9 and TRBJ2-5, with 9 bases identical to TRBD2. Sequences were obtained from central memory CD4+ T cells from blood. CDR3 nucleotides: TGTGCCAGCAGCTTAGTGGTAGCGGGGGTCGAGACCCAGTACTTC. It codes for CASSLVVAGVETQYF.